The source of this T cell receptor beta chain is a study of shared clonotypes between healthy human individuals. Per the original methods: ImmunoSEQ only sent back junction sequences with no quality scores, so filtering was done differently. The table came from immunoSEQ multiplex PCR; TCRdb's copy has only in-frame clones and leaves some out. V, J and clone size are taken as reported in that table, and D and trimming were inferred from the DNA itself. The sample consists of 90,000 to 150,000 clones, roughly 70% of them appearing once. The CDR3 loop spans 15 amino acids. The ends were cut back, 5 bases at V and 4 bases at J, with 14 bases in the middle. The germline CDR1 and CDR2 sequences are MRHNA and SNTAGT. CD45RO+ cells joined CCR7-negative CD45RA+ TemRA cells to form CD8 memory.

V and J are TRBV6-4 and TRBJ2-2; weak D call: TRBD1 (6 bases). The source is a woman in her thirties in good health. The sequencing input was memory CD8+ T cells sorted from blood. Specified subset: CD45RO+ cells pooled with CCR7-negative TemRA cells. The CDR3 reads CASSSGTLSTGELFF. For the CDR3, the DNA is TGTGCCAGCAGTTCCGGGACACTAAGCACCGGGGAGCTGTTTTTT.